Listed below are T cell receptor beta chains from one sample, sequenced in a study of shared clonotypes between healthy human individuals. Produced via immunoSEQ multiplex PCR; TCRdb's table is partial and in-frame only. The sample lists hundreds of thousands of clones, about 91% occurring once. The material sequenced was naive CD8+ T cells sorted from blood. The receptors originated from a man aged 25 to 40 in good health. The CDR3 runs from the conserved cysteine through the conserved F or W. A D gene is named only where the DNA matches it firmly. Only some rows state a clone size, as once, few, many or a class for expanded clones.

>TRBJ1-1|TRBV6-6|NA|NA|15
TGTGCCAGCAGTTACTCGACCTACTCGCACACTGAAGCTTTCTTT
CASSYSTYSHTEAFF
>TRBJ2-5|TRBV7-9|NA|NA|12
TGTGCCAGCAGCTTATTCGGTGGGGACCAGTACTTC
CASSLFGGDQYF
>TRBJ2-6|TRBV7-6|TRBD1|NA|17
TGTGCCAGCAGCTTAAGTGGGACAGACATCGGGGCCAACGTCCTGACTTTC
CASSLSGTDIGANVLTF
>TRBJ2-1|TRBV29-1|TRBD1|once|15
TGCAGCGTTGAAGGCCGGGACAGGTATTACAATGAGCAGTTCTTC
CSVEGRDRYYNEQFF
>TRBJ2-1|TRBV5-6|NA|NA|14
TGTGCCAGCAGCTTGGTTGCGCCCTACAATGAGCAGTTCTTC
CASSLVAPYNEQFF
>TRBJ2-1|TRBV7-6|TRBD2|NA|16
TGTGCCAGCAGCCCCCGTTGGGCGGGAGACCACAATGAGCAGTTCTTC
CASSPRWAGDHNEQFF
>TRBJ2-1|TRBV29-1|TRBD1|few|16
TGCAGCGTTGGGAGACTAAGGACAGGGGGCTACAATGAGCAGTTCTTC
CSVGRLRTGGYNEQFF
>TRBJ2-7|TRBV7-2|NA|NA|14
TGTGCCAGCAGCCCATGGGACAAATACTACGAGCAGTACTTC
CASSPWDKYYEQYF
>TRBJ2-7|TRBV5-4|TRBD1|NA|13
TGTGCCAGCAGCCTGGGACAGAGCTACGAGCAGTACTTC
CASSLGQSYEQYF
>TRBJ2-5|TRBV7-9|TRBD1|once|17
TGTGCCAGCAGCCCCCGCGACAGGGGGCGAAGCCAAGAGACCCAGTACTTC
CASSPRDRGRSQETQYF
>TRBJ2-7|TRBV4-3|NA|once|14
TGCGCCAGCAGCCAAGCCTCCCCTAGCTACGAGCAGTACTTC
CASSQASPSYEQYF
>TRBJ2-7|TRBV6-6|NA|NA|12
TGTGCCAGCGGTTTTGGCTCCTACGAGCAGTACTTC
CASGFGSYEQYF
>TRBJ2-7|TRBV13|TRBD2|NA|13
TGTGCCAGCAGCTTGGGGACTAGAGGCGAGCAGTACTTC
CASSLGTRGEQYF
>TRBJ2-5|TRBV7-7|NA|NA|11
TGTGCCAGCAGCTTCAGGGGTACCCAGTACTTC
CASSFRGTQYF
>TRBJ2-1|TRBV14|NA|NA|15
TGTGCCAGCAGCCAAGTCGGGCCCGGGGGCAATGAGCAGTTCTTC
CASSQVGPGGNEQFF
>TRBJ2-3|TRBV28|TRBD2|NA|19
TGTGCCAGCAGTCAGGCCGTACTCCGGGCGGGAGGTCACACAGATACGCAGTATTTT
CASSQAVLRAGGHTDTQYF
>TRBJ2-7|TRBV14|NA|few|11
TGTGCCAGCAGCCATAGCTACGAGCAGTACTTC
CASSHSYEQYF
>TRBJ1-5|TRBV4-1|NA|once|15
TGCGCCAGCAGCCTAGTCGTACAGGGCAATCAGCCCCAGCATTTT
CASSLVVQGNQPQHF
>TRBJ2-1|TRBV5-5|NA|NA|13
TGTGCCAGCAGCACGTGGGACGGCGATGAGCAGTTCTTC
CASSTWDGDEQFF
>TRBJ2-2|TRBV4-1|TRBD1|NA|16
TGCGCCAGCAACCACCCGGGACAGACGAGCACCGGGGAGCTGTTTTTT
CASNHPGQTSTGELFF
>TRBJ2-1|TRBV5-4|TRBD2|NA|14
TGTGCCAGCAGCTCCTGGACTAGCGGTGATGAGCAGTTCTTC
CASSSWTSGDEQFF
>TRBJ1-1|TRBV9|TRBD1|NA|14
TGTGCCAGCAGCACAGGGGGCGCGGGCACTGAAGCTTTCTTT
CASSTGGAGTEAFF
>TRBJ2-3|TRBV14|NA|NA|15
TGTGCCAGCAGCCAGGAATTGGTGGCCACAGATACGCAGTATTTT
CASSQELVATDTQYF
>TRBJ1-1|TRBV6-6|NA|NA|16
TGTGCCAGCAGTTACTCGAGAGAAGGACCCTTCACTGAAGCTTTCTTT
CASSYSREGPFTEAFF
>TRBJ1-1|TRBV20-1|NA|NA|11
TGCAGTGCTAGAGCAGGTACTGAAGCTTTCTTT
CSARAGTEAFF
>TRBJ2-1|TRBV9|TRBD2|NA|14
TGTGCCAGCAGCGAAGGGAGGGTCTACAATGAGCAGTTCTTC
CASSEGRVYNEQFF